This T cell receptor (beta chain) was sequenced for a study of control samples from healthy donors and cancer patients. Generated by immunoSEQ multiplex PCR, the TCRdb table keeps only in-frame clones and is missing some. The table lists some 130,000 clones, 89% of them singletons. The germline CDR1 and CDR2 sequences are GTSNPN and SVGIG (reference sequence). Trimming left V 1 base short and J 5 bases short, with 17 bases between. This CDR3 region has 15 residues. The chain carries TRBV30 and TRBJ1-2; D is possibly TRBD1 (5 bases). The source is a man over 45 with head and neck cancer. Sequenced material: PBMCs. This CDR3 is CAWSDPRDYYYGYTF. The CDR3 DNA follows: TGTGCCTGGAGTGACCCCCGGGACTATTATTATGGCTACACCTTC.